One T cell receptor beta chain is described in this entry. Each CDR3 protein gets one entry after TCRdb re-called the PCR reads with MiXCR. The sample holds about 10,000 distinct CDR3 sequences, about 29% seen once. The sample is drawn from a study of immune characterization of retroperitoneal liposarcoma. Germline V lookup: CDR1 SGHVS, CDR2 FNYEAQ. The CDR3 has 15 amino acids. V dropped 1 base and J dropped 7 bases, with 11 bases sitting between them. Sequenced material: tumor tissue. The chain links TRBV7-6 to TRBJ1-6; D is possibly TRBD1 (5 bases). The TCR sequence derives from a male donor with retroperitoneal liposarcoma. CDR3 nucleotide sequence: TGTGCCAGCAGCTTAGGTGGCAGACAGAATTCACCCCTCCACTTT. Residues: CASSLGGRQNSPLHF.